Below are 18 T cell receptor beta chains sequenced from a single sample in a study of T-cell reconstitution after alpha-beta-depleted transplantation in children. A library of TCRbeta sequences, prepared with unique molecular identifiers, was generated. Each CDR3 protein gets one entry after TCRdb re-called the PCR reads with MiXCR. This sample carries about 500,000 distinct CDR3 sequences, 30% to 35% of them seen once, and the ten largest clones take 2% to 3%. Here the sequenced sample was PBMCs from the stem cell graft donor, taken from the stem cell graft. Receptors originate from a human donor who donated a stem cell graft to a child with aplastic anemia.

This clonotype was seen a few times. The chain recombines TRBV27 with TRBJ2-7; D possibly corresponds to TRBD1 (5 bases). Looked up from germline, CDR1 is MNHEY and CDR2 is SMNVEV (reference sequence). The CDR3 is made up of 13 amino acids. V lost 4 bases and J lost 1, with 8 bases in between. The chain's CDR3 is CASSYQGSYEQYF. DNA for the CDR3: TGTGCCAGCAGTTATCAGGGTTCCTACGAGCAGTACTTC.

The V gene is TRBV12-3 or TRBV12-4, the J gene TRBJ2-1; unclear D gene. Between the trimmed V and J ends, which lost 7 bases and 3 bases, there was a span of 7 bases. The CDR3 runs to 12 residues. The CDR3 DNA reads as TGTGCCAGCAACTATGACTACAATGAGCAGTTCTTC. The encoded protein is CASNYDYNEQFF.

Only a few counts were recorded for this clonotype. The chain joins TRBV12-3 or TRBV12-4 to TRBJ1-2; 8 positions match TRBD1. Trimming at V came to 2 bases and at J to 8 bases, leaving 19 bases not matched to a gene. This CDR3 region has 18 residues. CDR3 residues: CASSLRSVPGTGLLGYTF. CDR3 sequence (DNA): TGTGCCAGCAGTTTACGTTCCGTACCCGGGACAGGCCTTCTCGGCTACACCTTC.

This clonotype was detected a few times. This chain joins TRBV20-1 and TRBJ2-1; 14 nucleotides agree with TRBD2. The V segment lost 1 base and the J segment 0 bases; nucleotides outside the gene matches: 5. The CDR3 has 18 residues. Germline V gene lookup returns CDR1 DFQATT and CDR2 SNEGSKA (reference sequence). CDR3 protein: CSARGTSGRSLSYNEQFF. DNA for the CDR3: TGCAGTGCTAGAGGGACTAGCGGGAGGTCCCTCTCCTACAATGAGCAGTTCTTC.

This chain links TRBV5-1 with TRBJ2-1; D is unclear. The CDR3 extends over 13 amino acids. Trimming pared 1 base from V and 9 bases from J, leaving 11 bases between. Germline CDR1 and CDR2: SGHRS and YFSETQ. DNA for the CDR3: TGCGCCAGCAGCTTGCCCGAAGGGATTGAGCAGTTCTTC. Translated, it gives CASSLPEGIEQFF.

This clonotype came up a few times. V and J are TRBV6-1 and TRBJ2-1; TRBD2 might be the D (5 bases). CDR3 length equals 16 residues. V gave up 7 bases and J gave up 6 bases, with 22 bases separating them. The V gene's germline CDR1 is MNHNS and CDR2 SASEGT. This CDR3 is CASTSSRLAASNEQFF. CDR3 nucleotides: TGTGCCAGCACCAGCTCCCGGCTAGCTGCTAGCAATGAGCAGTTCTTC.

This chain uses TRBV3-1 with TRBJ1-5; D is possibly TRBD1 (5 bases). CDR1 and CDR2 (germline): LGHDT, YNNKEL (reference sequence). V was clipped by 0 bases and J by 1 base, with 10 bases between them. The CDR3 covers 16 residues. Written as DNA, the CDR3 is TGTGCCAGCAGCCAAGAGGCAGGGAGGAGCAATCAGCCCCAGCATTTT. The encoded protein is CASSQEAGRSNQPQHF.

The J gene is TRBJ1-1, the V gene TRBV30; 9 bases line up with TRBD1. Germline assignment: CDR1 GTSNPN and CDR2 SVGIG (reference sequence). With V trimmed by 3 bases and J by 11 bases, 10 bases remained unmatched. This CDR3 region has 13 residues. For the CDR3, the DNA is TGTGCCTGGAGCCCCGGGACAGGGTCTCAGGCTTTCTTT. Translation: CAWSPGTGSQAFF.

For the CDR3, the DNA is TGCAGCGTTGGTGACAGGTCTCGCTCCGAGCAGTACTTC. This codes for CSVGDRSRSEQYF. J is TRBJ2-7 and V is TRBV29-1; tentative D call: TRBD1 (6 bases). The CDR3 contains 13 residues. CDR1 SQVTM and CDR2 ANQGSEA come from the germline V gene. V was trimmed by 4 bases and J by 6 bases, leaving 16 bases between them.

This sequence joins TRBV30 and TRBJ1-1, with D possibly matching TRBD1 (5 bases). Germline CDR1 is GTSNPN and CDR2 is SVGIG (reference sequence). The length of the CDR3 is 12 residues. Trimming left V 4 bases short and J 9 bases short, with 15 bases between. Here the CDR3 reads CAWNRLGTKAFF. In DNA form, the CDR3 reads TGTGCCTGGAACAGATTAGGGACTAAAGCTTTCTTT. The entire variable domain, with the rest obtained from reference TRBV30 and TRBJ1-1, is as follows: SQTIHQWPATLVQPVGSPLSLECTVEGTSNPNLYWYRQAAGRGLQLLFYSVGIGQISSEVPQNLSASRPQDRQFILSSKKLLLSDSGFYLCAWNRLGTKAFFGQGTRLTVV.

V gene TRBV6-2 or TRBV6-3 combines with J gene TRBJ2-5, with 7 nucleotides matching TRBD1. The V gene's germline CDR1 is MNHEY and CDR2 SVGEGT. Losses at the gene ends were 3 bases for V and 1 base for J; bases not matched to a gene: 2. CDR3 length: 14 amino acids. CDR3 loop: CASSYRGPQETQYF. The CDR3 DNA reads as TGTGCCAGCAGTTATAGGGGGCCCCAAGAGACCCAGTACTTC.

CDR3 nucleotide sequence: TGCAGTGCTCAAAGGGGCGGGGCAGACCTCGGGACCCAGTACTTC. This encodes CSAQRGGADLGTQYF. This chain links TRBV20-1 with TRBJ2-5, with a weak D call TRBD2 (6 bases). Per germline, CDR1 DFQATT and CDR2 SNEGSKA (reference sequence). V lost 5 bases and J lost 7, with 23 bases in between. The CDR3 loop spans 15 amino acids.

The V and J genes are TRBV6-2 or TRBV6-3 and TRBJ2-7; 9 nucleotides agree with TRBD2. Trimming removed 8 bases from V and 5 bases from J; junction bases left unmatched: 19. Germline V gene sequence: CDR1 MNHEY, CDR2 SVGEGT. CDR3 size: 17 residues. The CDR3 loop reads CASGSAGLAGVRDEQYF. CDR3 coding DNA: TGTGCCAGCGGCTCCGCCGGATTAGCGGGAGTCCGGGACGAGCAGTACTTC.

The rearrangement joins TRBV20-1 to TRBJ2-1; 8 bases fit TRBD1. The CDR3 length is 15 residues. The germline V gene encodes CDR1 DFQATT and CDR2 SNEGSKA (reference sequence). V lost 8 bases, J lost 7 bases, and 16 bases stayed unmatched. CDR3 loop: CSPLTRTGRKNEQFF. The CDR3 nucleotides are TGCAGTCCTCTTACTCGGACAGGGAGGAAGAATGAGCAGTTCTTC.

This clonotype showed up just once. This chain connects TRBV5-1 to TRBJ2-3, with 7 bases identical to TRBD2. Trimming took 2 bases from V and 2 from J; bases not matched to a gene: 5. CDR3 length: 15 amino acids. CDR1 SGHRS and CDR2 YFSETQ come from the germline V gene. DNA for the CDR3: TGCGCCAGCAGCTTCTCTAGCGGCCACACAGATACGCAGTATTTT. This encodes CASSFSSGHTDTQYF.

The sample holds a few counts of this clonotype. The V and J genes are TRBV20-1 and TRBJ1-2, with D perhaps matching TRBD1 (6 bases). V lost 3 bases to trimming and J lost 4 bases, with 12 bases between them. CDR1 and CDR2 from the germline V gene are DFQATT and SNEGSKA (reference sequence). This CDR3 has 13 amino acids. CDR3 protein: CSASKGGTYGYTF. The CDR3, as DNA: TGCAGTGCTAGTAAGGGGGGGACCTATGGCTACACCTTC.

The chain joins TRBV28 to TRBJ2-1; 11 bases line up with TRBD2. CDR1 MDHEN and CDR2 SYDVKM come from the germline V gene. There are 17 residues in the CDR3. The J segment lost 9 bases and the V segment lost 3 bases, leaving 13 bases of the junction unmatched. The CDR3 reads CASSFAAASGRIGEQFF. The CDR3, as DNA: TGTGCCAGCAGTTTTGCGGCGGCTAGCGGGAGGATCGGTGAGCAGTTCTTC.

The V and J genes are TRBV4-3 and TRBJ2-2, with 9 bases fitting TRBD2. The length of the CDR3 is 16 residues. The germline V gene has CDR1 LGHNA and CDR2 YSLEER. The junction had 8 bases not matched to a gene; V was cut back by 4 bases and J by 5 bases. The CDR3 protein is CASSLLAGRHTGELFF. DNA for the CDR3: TGCGCCAGCAGCCTGCTAGCGGGACGTCATACCGGGGAGCTGTTTTTT.